This record looks at one T cell receptor beta chain sequence and its context. There are a few counts of this clonotype. Its antigen is still unknown. Per-base qualities were not stored, and no clone one base away is much larger. Library preparation used PCR. TCRdb shows the sequencer as Illumina HiSeq 2500. TCR library preparation used molecular barcoding, with unique molecular identifiers applied to normalize quantification of the TCRbeta repertoire. The raw public reads went through TCRdb reprocessing: fastp at Q25, MiXCR clone calling, in-frame beta chains kept. Each CDR3 protein gets just one entry, which takes the most common genes and DNA from the rows behind it. Across this sample there are over 400,000 distinct CDR3 sequences, with around an eighth seen only once. The ten top clones hold less than 6.5% of the sample. CDR1 MNHEY and CDR2 SVGAGI are derived from the germline V gene. Trimming removed 6 bases from V and 8 bases from J, leaving 19 bases between the germline ends. Spanning cysteine to phenylalanine, the CDR3 consists of 14 amino acids. The read is trimmed to its CDR3 DNA, 42 bases read in frame from base 1.

These data come from a study of T-cell reconstitution after alpha-beta-depleted transplantation in children (dated by TCRdb to the mid-2010s). For the study in its entirety: T-cell immune reconstitution after TCRalphabeta/CD19-depleted allogeneic hematopoietic cell transplantation in children was quantitatively tracked in the study by means of TCR repertoire profiling.

This specimen consisted of PBMCs from the stem cell graft donor, obtained from the stem cell graft. The V and J segments used are TRBV6-5 and TRBJ1-2; a confident D gene designation cannot be given. The sequence derives from a human donor who donated a stem cell graft to a child with combined immunodeficiency. For the CDR3, the sequence is CASRIPGPAIGYTF. The bases are TGTGCCAGCAGAATACCGGGCCCTGCCATAGGCTACACCTTC.